This T cell receptor (beta chain) was identified in a study of CD8 T cells in Susac syndrome. Unmatched junction bases numbered 4, after V lost 4 bases and J lost 4 bases. The CDR3 runs to 14 residues. Germline CDR1 SNHLY, CDR2 FYNNEI. The authors reverse transcribed 0.5 to 1 ug RNA with random hexamers. Amplification of TCR beta CDR3 across 54 Vbeta and 13 Jbeta was performed with immunoSEQ multiplex PCR. TCRdb fed the immunoSEQ multiplex PCR reads into MiXCR, producing one record per CDR3 protein. The sample lists roughly 110,000 distinct CDR3 sequences, roughly 94% seen once, with 0.41% in the top ten. Definite or probable Susac syndrome was diagnosed using recently defined diagnostic criteria.

V gene TRBV2 combines with J gene TRBJ2-1; 7 bases map to TRBD2. Sequenced material: CD8+ T cells from PBMCs. The sequence came from a human donor with Susac syndrome. CDR3 coding DNA: TGTGCCAGCAGTGGCACGGGGGGTTACAATGAGCAGTTCTTC. The encoded protein is CASSGTGGYNEQFF.